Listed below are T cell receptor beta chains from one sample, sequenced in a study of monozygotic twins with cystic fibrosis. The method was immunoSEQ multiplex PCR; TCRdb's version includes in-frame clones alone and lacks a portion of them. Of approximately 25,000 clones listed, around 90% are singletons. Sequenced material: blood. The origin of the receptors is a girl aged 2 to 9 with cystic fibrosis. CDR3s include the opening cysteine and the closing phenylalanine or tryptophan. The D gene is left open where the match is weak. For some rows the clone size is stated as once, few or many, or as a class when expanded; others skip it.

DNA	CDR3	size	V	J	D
TGTGCCAGCAGTTACTCGCTCTCCGGGGAGCTGTTTTTT	CASSYSLSGELFF	.	TRBV6-5	TRBJ2-2	.
TGTGCTAGTGGTGCTACAGGGAAAAGAGCTTTCTTT	CASGATGKRAFF	.	TRBV12-5	TRBJ1-1	.
TGCGCCAGCAGCCAACCGGGACAGGGAGACTATGGCTACACCTTC	CASSQPGQGDYGYTF	.	TRBV4-3	TRBJ1-2	TRBD1
TGTGCCATCAGGACAGGGCCTTGGACTGAAGCTTTCTTT	CAIRTGPWTEAFF	.	TRBV10-3	TRBJ1-1	TRBD1
TGTGCCAGCAGTGATTGGGCTGATAATTCACCCCTCCACTTT	CASSDWADNSPLHF	.	TRBV6-1	TRBJ1-6	.
TGTGCCAGCAGCCAACAGGATTTCTCCTACGAGCAGTACTTC	CASSQQDFSYEQYF	few	TRBV7-2	TRBJ2-7	.
TGTGCCAGCACCCAGGGCGTTGGATATGGCTACACCTTC	CASTQGVGYGYTF	.	TRBV19	TRBJ1-2	.
TGCAGTGCTCAACTAAACACCATATATTTT	CSAQLNTIYF	once	TRBV20-1	TRBJ1-3	.
TGTGCCAGCAGCGAAAGGACAGGATTCTATGGCTACACCTTC	CASSERTGFYGYTF	.	TRBV2	TRBJ1-2	TRBD1
TGTGCCAGCAGCGTAGAATTGGGACACTATGGCTACACCTTC	CASSVELGHYGYTF	.	TRBV9	TRBJ1-2	.
TGTGCCAGCAGCTTAGTTGGACCGAAATACGAGCAGTACTTC	CASSLVGPKYEQYF	.	TRBV7-2	TRBJ2-7	.
TGTGCCAGCAGCGTAGGAAAACGGGGTGAGCAGTTCTTC	CASSVGKRGEQFF	.	TRBV9	TRBJ2-1	.
TGTGCCAGCAGCTTCTCGTGGGACAGCCTATCCCTCTCTGGAAACACCATATATTTT	CASSFSWDSLSLSGNTIYF	.	TRBV7-9	TRBJ1-3	TRBD1
TGTGCCAGCTCACCGAGTCTAGCGGGGGAGTCCTACAATGAGCAGTTCTTC	CASSPSLAGESYNEQFF	.	TRBV18	TRBJ2-1	TRBD2
TGTGCCAGCATTGCCCCCGGGGGTCCCAATCAGCCCCAGCATTTT	CASIAPGGPNQPQHF	.	TRBV28	TRBJ1-5	.
TGTGCCAGCAGCCCCTTAGCCCTAAGCAATCAGCCCCAGCATTTT	CASSPLALSNQPQHF	.	TRBV5-5	TRBJ1-5	.
TGCGCCAGCAGCCCGCGAACTAGCGGGGGCTCCTACGAGCAGTACTTC	CASSPRTSGGSYEQYF	.	TRBV5-1	TRBJ2-7	TRBD2
TGTGCCAGCAGTTACTCCCGGAACTCCTACGAGCAGTACTTC	CASSYSRNSYEQYF	.	TRBV6-5	TRBJ2-7	.
TGTGCCAGCCACGGACAGGGGGCACCCTACGAGCAGTACTTC	CASHGQGAPYEQYF	.	TRBV18	TRBJ2-7	TRBD1
TGTGCCAGCAGCCGCCAGAGATATAATTCACCCCTCCACTTT	CASSRQRYNSPLHF	once	TRBV5-6	TRBJ1-6	.
TGTGCCAGCAGCCAATGGAGTTCCGGGGAGCTGTTTTTT	CASSQWSSGELFF	.	TRBV14	TRBJ2-2	.
TGTGCCAGCAGTTATTGTCTAGCGGGGGCCCTTCCCCTAGATACGCAGTATTTT	CASSYCLAGALPLDTQYF	.	TRBV6-8	TRBJ2-3	TRBD2
TGTGCCAGCTCGGGACAGGGGGTTATTGTTGGCCACGAGCAGTACTTC	CASSGQGVIVGHEQYF	.	TRBV18	TRBJ2-7	TRBD1
TGTGCCAGCAGCTTAGAAGGGACAGGAAGACATGAAAAACTGTTTTTT	CASSLEGTGRHEKLFF	.	TRBV7-6	TRBJ1-4	TRBD1
TGTGCCAGCAGTCTGGACAGGAACACTGAAGCTTTCTTT	CASSLDRNTEAFF	.	TRBV5-6	TRBJ1-1	.
TGTGCCAGCAGCGTAGATCATGAGCAGTTCTTC	CASSVDHEQFF	.	TRBV9	TRBJ2-1	.
TGTGCCAGCAGCGTATCGCGCACCGGGGAGCTGTTTTTT	CASSVSRTGELFF	.	TRBV9	TRBJ2-2	.
TGCGCCAGCAGCTTGACTCCCCCCTACGAGCAGTACTTC	CASSLTPPYEQYF	.	TRBV5-1	TRBJ2-7	.
TGTGCCAGTAGTTTTAGCGGGGGGGCTTACAATGAGCAGTTCTTC	CASSFSGGAYNEQFF	.	TRBV19	TRBJ2-1	TRBD2
TGTGCCAGCAGCTTACCGGGACAGGGGGCCTACGAGCAGTACTTC	CASSLPGQGAYEQYF	.	TRBV7-8	TRBJ2-7	TRBD1
TGTGCCAGCAGCTCTACGCCGGGACATCACGAGCAGTACTTC	CASSSTPGHHEQYF	.	TRBV11-3	TRBJ2-7	.
TGTGCCAGCTCACCACCTCGAGGGGGCCCCTTGGGTCCAGATACGCAGTATTTT	CASSPPRGGPLGPDTQYF	.	TRBV18	TRBJ2-3	TRBD1
TGCAGTGCTAGAGATACCGGGTGGCAGTACTTC	CSARDTGWQYF	.	TRBV20-1	TRBJ2-7	.
TGTGCCAGCAGCTTGTTCGGACAGGGGAACACTGAAGCTTTCTTT	CASSLFGQGNTEAFF	.	TRBV5-6	TRBJ1-1	TRBD1
TGTGCCAGCAGCCTCGTCCTGTCCGCCAGGGACGAGCAGTACTTC	CASSLVLSARDEQYF	.	TRBV11-3	TRBJ2-7	.
TGTGCCAGCACCGGTCAGGGGGCGGGGAACACCGGGGAGCTGTTTTTT	CASTGQGAGNTGELFF	.	TRBV7-2	TRBJ2-2	TRBD1
TGTGCCAGTAGTATCATTAAAGGGACCAGCAATCAGCCCCAGCATTTT	CASSIIKGTSNQPQHF	.	TRBV19	TRBJ1-5	.
TGTGCCAGCAGCGTAGTGGGGGCCGAGCAGTTCTTC	CASSVVGAEQFF	.	TRBV9	TRBJ2-1	.
TGTGCCAGCACAAACAATCAGCCCCAGCATTTT	CASTNNQPQHF	.	TRBV5-8	TRBJ1-5	.
TGCAGTGCCAAGACCGGGACAGGCCCCTTC	CSAKTGTGPF	.	TRBV20-1	TRBJ2-7	TRBD1
TGCAGCGTTGGAGGGATTCAAGAGACCCAGTACTTC	CSVGGIQETQYF	.	TRBV29-1	TRBJ2-5	.
TGCGCCAGCAGCCAAGTGCAGGGGACTAATGAAAAACTGTTTTTT	CASSQVQGTNEKLFF	.	TRBV4-3	TRBJ1-4	.
TGTGCCAGCAGTACGGCCGGGACAACTAATTCACCCCTCCACTTT	CASSTAGTTNSPLHF	.	TRBV27	TRBJ1-6	.
TGTGCCAGCAGCGTAGAAGGGGGGTACAATGAGCAGTTCTTC	CASSVEGGYNEQFF	.	TRBV9	TRBJ2-1	.
TGTGCCTGGAGTTCCGGGACAAAAGAGACCCAGTACTTC	CAWSSGTKETQYF	.	TRBV30	TRBJ2-5	.
TGTGCCAGCAGTCCGACCCGGGGGAACACTGAAGCTTTCTTT	CASSPTRGNTEAFF	.	TRBV6-6	TRBJ1-1	.
TGTGCCAGCAGTGCCTACCCGGGACAGGGGGCGAGGGTCGAGACCCAGTACTTC	CASSAYPGQGARVETQYF	.	TRBV27	TRBJ2-5	TRBD1
TGTGCCAGCAGCTTAAGGGCCCCGACAGGGATGGATGGCTACACCTTC	CASSLRAPTGMDGYTF	.	TRBV7-2	TRBJ1-2	TRBD1
TGTGCCAGCAGCACTACACAGGGACAGCCCCAGCATTTT	CASSTTQGQPQHF	.	TRBV7-2	TRBJ1-5	.
TGTGCCAGCAGTTACCTTGGAGGTCTAAGTACGGCTTTCTTT	CASSYLGGLSTAFF	.	TRBV6-5	TRBJ1-1	.
TGTGCCAGCAGAAGGACAGTTAACACCGGGGAGCTGTTTTTT	CASRRTVNTGELFF	once	TRBV6-6	TRBJ2-2	.
TGTGCCACGACACTCGGGACAGGGGAGACAGATACGCAGTATTTT	CATTLGTGETDTQYF	.	TRBV6-5	TRBJ2-3	TRBD1
TGTGCCAGCAGCCCCCTTCCTGATTCAGATACGCAGTATTTT	CASSPLPDSDTQYF	.	TRBV5-8	TRBJ2-3	.
TGCGCCAGCAGCCAACTGGACAGCCACGAGCAGTACTTC	CASSQLDSHEQYF	.	TRBV4-1	TRBJ2-7	.